Listed below are T cell receptor beta chains from one sample, sequenced in a study of regulatory T cells in long-lasting Graves disease. TCRdb independently ran MiXCR on the multiplex PCR reads; one entry per CDR3 protein. The sample records 540,000 or so distinct CDR3 sequences, roughly 13% being singletons. These data were likewise used in another study, on T cells in Graves' hyperthyroidism and ophthalmopathy.

The sample consisted of peripheral blood mononuclear cells (PBMCs), taken at new diagnosis, from a patient treated with antithyroid drugs. These TCRs come from a young man with Graves disease. Both conserved end residues are part of each CDR3. Each record gives: J gene, clone size, V gene, D gene, CDR3 protein, CDR3 DNA. The D gene is left open where the match is weak. Not every row has a clone size; where given, it reads once, few, many or a size class.

>TRBJ1-1|many|TRBV27|.
CASSLYRVNTEAFF
TGTGCCAGCAGTTTATACAGGGTGAACACTGAAGCTTTCTTT
>TRBJ2-1|many|TRBV11-1|.
CASSSWAGYNEQFF
TGTGCCAGCAGCTCCTGGGCGGGTTACAATGAGCAGTTCTTC
>TRBJ2-5|.|TRBV19|TRBD2
CASSMTSVFQETQYF
TGTGCCAGTAGTATGACTAGCGTTTTCCAAGAGACCCAGTACTTC
>TRBJ1-2|many|TRBV11-2|.
CASSLQGANYGYTF
TGTGCCAGCAGCTTGCAGGGCGCCAACTATGGCTACACCTTC
>TRBJ2-3|many|TRBV30|.
CAWSFGSTDTQYF
TGTGCCTGGAGTTTTGGCTCCACAGATACGCAGTATTTT
>TRBJ2-5|many|TRBV19|TRBD1
CASSDRVQETQYF
TGTGCCAGTAGTGACAGGGTCCAAGAGACCCAGTACTTC
>TRBJ1-3|.|TRBV5-1|TRBD1
CASTRDRGDAGNTIYF
TGCGCCAGCACCAGGGACAGGGGAGACGCTGGAAACACCATATATTTT
>TRBJ2-7|many|TRBV29-1|.
CSVKGGSLAYEQYF
TGCAGCGTCAAGGGGGGGTCCCTCGCCTACGAGCAGTACTTC
>TRBJ1-2|.|TRBV6-1|TRBD1
CASSEGQSRIYGYTF
TGTGCCAGCAGTGAGGGACAGTCACGAATTTATGGCTACACCTTC
>TRBJ2-3|few|TRBV6-2/TRBV6-3|TRBD2
CASSYEGGGRLRADTQYF
TGTGCCAGCAGTTACGAAGGTGGCGGGAGATTACGTGCAGATACGCAGTATTTT